Below, 29 T cell receptor beta chains from the same sample are listed, as sequenced in a study of blood T cell repertoires in COVID-19. The data were produced by immunoSEQ multiplex PCR, yet TCRdb's version contains in-frame clones alone and is incomplete. Counted here are 150,000 to 200,000 clones, over 80% occurring once; the ten biggest clones make up more than 1.5%. The sequenced sample consisted of peripheral blood. Receptor source: a woman aged 50 to 60 with acute or convalescent COVID-19.

The chain carries TRBV7-2 and TRBJ1-6; 8 nucleotides line up with TRBD1. The V gene's germline CDR1 is SGHTA and CDR2 FQGNSA. V dropped 3 bases and J dropped 7; count of bases not matched to a gene: 11. The CDR3 is made up of 17 amino acids. The CDR3 here is CASSFAGGGWLNSPLHF. For the CDR3, the DNA is TGTGCCAGCAGCTTCGCAGGGGGCGGCTGGTTAAATTCACCCCTCCACTTT.

This rearrangement joins TRBV19 to TRBJ2-1; 10 nucleotides align to TRBD1. Germline-derived CDR1 and CDR2 are LNHDA and SQIVND (reference sequence). The CDR3 covers 14 residues. V trimming: 4 bases; J trimming: 8 bases; junction bases outside the gene matches: 5. The CDR3 bases are TGTGCCAGTAGTACGGGACAGGGGTGGGATGAGCAGTTCTTC. This codes for CASSTGQGWDEQFF.

V gene TRBV7-7 combines with J gene TRBJ1-2; TRBD1 agrees at 8 bases. CDR3 length equals 15 residues. V gave up 1 base and J gave up 7 bases; unmatched junction bases: 8. Germline-derived CDR1 and CDR2 are SSHAT and FNYEAQ (reference sequence). CDR3 in DNA: TGTGCCAGCAGCTTAGTATTCGGGACAGGCGGTGGCTACACCTTC. As protein: CASSLVFGTGGGYTF.

The table lists this clone with a few counts. The chain is built from TRBV6-5 and TRBJ1-5; the D gene is possibly TRBD1 (5 bases). The CDR3 sequence is 13 residues long. V lost 9 bases to trimming and J lost 4 bases, with 13 bases between them. Germline loops: CDR1 MNHEY, CDR2 SVGAGI. CDR3 nucleotides: TGTGCCAGTTCCTTACAGGAGAATCAGCCCCAGCATTTT. As protein: CASSLQENQPQHF.

The rearrangement links TRBV12-3 or TRBV12-4 to TRBJ1-1; D possibly corresponds to TRBD1 (6 bases). The V end lost 6 bases, the J end lost 1 base, and 9 bases lay between the germline ends. The CDR3 length is 13 residues. The CDR3 protein is CASRPTGNTEAFF. CDR3 coding DNA: TGTGCCAGCAGACCGACAGGGAACACTGAAGCTTTCTTT.

V is TRBV28 and J is TRBJ1-2; 11 nucleotides agree with TRBD1. Germline CDR1 is MDHEN and CDR2 is SYDVKM. This CDR3 region has 17 residues. Trimming removed 4 bases from V and 5 bases from J; junction bases left unmatched: 12. CDR3 loop: CASSSGTGGLILYGYTF. CDR3 in DNA: TGTGCCAGCAGTTCCGGGACAGGGGGGCTCATCCTGTATGGCTACACCTTC.

This chain uses TRBV5-4 with TRBJ2-5; TRBD2 agrees at 9 bases. V lost 4 bases and J lost 4; bases outside the gene matches: 14. Germline CDR1 SGHNT, CDR2 YYREEE (reference sequence). The length of the CDR3 is 17 residues. Here the CDR3 reads CASSPGERGAWGETQYF. The CDR3, as DNA: TGTGCCAGCAGCCCGGGGGAGCGGGGGGCCTGGGGAGAGACCCAGTACTTC. Complete variable domain (other parts from reference TRBV5-4 and TRBJ2-5): ETGVTQSPTHLIKTRGQQVTLRCSSQSGHNTVSWYQQALGQGPQFIFQYYREEENGRGNFPPRFSGLQFPNYSSELNVNALELDDSALYLCASSPGERGAWGETQYFGPGTRLLVL.

This clone was counted a single time. V is TRBV7-9 and J is TRBJ2-7; 10 nucleotides match TRBD2. CDR1 and CDR2 from the germline V gene are SEHNR and FQNEAQ (reference sequence). This CDR3 is 16 amino acids long. V dropped 5 bases and J dropped 2; count of bases not matched to a gene: 9. The CDR3 nucleotides are TGTGCCAGCAGCCCCCCGGGGCTAGCGGGGGCCTACGAGCAGTACTTC. Its protein product is CASSPPGLAGAYEQYF.

The V call is TRBV18, the J call TRBJ1-1; D call uncertain. The CDR3 runs to 14 residues. V was clipped by 0 bases and J by 0 bases, with 5 bases between them. Germline lookup yields CDR1 KGHSH and CDR2 LQKENI. CDR3 sequence reads: CASSPPAMNTEAFF. The CDR3 nucleotides read TGTGCCAGCTCACCACCAGCTATGAACACTGAAGCTTTCTTT.

The chain carries TRBV6-5 and TRBJ2-5, with 7 positions matching TRBD1. V lost 6 bases, J lost 2 bases, and 9 bases stayed unmatched. Looked up from germline, CDR1 is MNHEY and CDR2 is SVGAGI. CDR3 length: 15 residues. The CDR3 reads CASSLGPGQQETQYF. CDR3 in DNA: TGTGCCAGCAGCCTAGGGCCGGGACAGCAAGAGACCCAGTACTTC.

This clone came up a few times. V usage is TRBV29-1 and J usage is TRBJ1-4, with a tentative D call TRBD1 (6 bases). Trimming left V 6 bases short and J 5 bases short, with 13 bases between. The length of the CDR3 is 13 residues. The germline V gene has CDR1 SQVTM and CDR2 ANQGSEA. The CDR3 is CSVRGGPNEKLFF. DNA of the CDR3: TGCAGCGTCCGCGGGGGCCCGAATGAAAAACTGTTTTTT.

The chain links TRBV2 to TRBJ1-2; 9 bases match TRBD1. The CDR3 runs 14 residues. Germline V gives CDR1 SNHLY, CDR2 FYNNEI. J lost 6 bases, V lost 5 bases, and 7 bases had no gene match. The CDR3 loop is CASSWDRATDGYTF. The CDR3 DNA reads as TGTGCCAGCAGTTGGGACAGGGCAACCGATGGCTACACCTTC.

This clone has only a few counts. CDR3: CASSLEQGAAGYTF. CDR3 nucleotides: TGTGCCAGCAGCTTAGAACAGGGGGCGGCTGGCTACACCTTC. This chain connects TRBV7-8 to TRBJ1-2; 9 bases map to TRBD1. The CDR3 is made up of 14 amino acids. Germline assignment: CDR1 SGHVS and CDR2 FQNEAQ. The V segment lost 1 base and the J segment 7 bases; nucleotides outside the gene matches: 4.

The CDR3 reads CASSKVGGIYEQYF. The CDR3 DNA is TGTGCCAGCAGCAAAGTTGGAGGGATCTACGAGCAGTACTTC. The chain recombines TRBV21-1 with TRBJ2-7; TRBD2, the D gene given by the table, was not confirmed from the DNA. TRBV21-1 is a pseudogene segment. This CDR3 comprises 14 residues.

The chain recombines TRBV6-1 with TRBJ2-2; 7 bases align to TRBD2. The CDR3 extends over 15 amino acids. Germline trimming cut 3 bases from V and 7 bases from J; bases unmatched to any gene: 8. Germline V lookup: CDR1 MNHNS, CDR2 SASEGT. The CDR3 region is CASSDQLERGGELFF. CDR3 DNA sequence: TGTGCCAGCAGTGACCAGTTGGAGCGGGGCGGGGAGCTGTTTTTT.

The rearrangement joins TRBV19 to TRBJ2-7; weak D call: TRBD2 (5 bases). The CDR3 sequence is 16 residues long. V dropped 3 bases and J dropped 0 bases, with 15 bases sitting between them. Germline loops: CDR1 LNHDA, CDR2 SQIVND (reference sequence). This CDR3 is CASSIERRGYSYEQYF. Here the CDR3 DNA reads TGTGCCAGTAGTATCGAGCGGAGAGGGTACTCCTACGAGCAGTACTTC.

This clone turned up a few times. The chain is built from TRBV5-1 and TRBJ1-2; no reliable D call. V was pared by 4 bases and J by 6 bases, with 13 bases between. The germline CDR1 and CDR2 sequences are SGHRS and YFSETQ. This CDR3 has 13 amino acids. CDR3 DNA: TGCGCCAGCAGCCCAGGTTCTGGGCATGGCTACACCTTC. Amino acid sequence: CASSPGSGHGYTF.

The chain joins TRBV5-6 to TRBJ1-5; no clear D gene. The germline V and J ends were trimmed by 3 bases and 1 base, with 14 bases remaining between them. Germline V gene data show CDR1 as SGHDT and CDR2 as YYEEEE. This CDR3 is 16 amino acids long. CDR3: CASSSGYVGSNQPQHF. CDR3 DNA: TGTGCCAGCAGCTCTGGGTATGTCGGGAGCAATCAGCCCCAGCATTTT.

The chain joins TRBV3-1 (or the pseudogene TRBV3-2) to TRBJ1-1; weak D call: TRBD1 (6 bases). The germline V and J ends were trimmed by 2 bases and 5 bases, with 12 bases remaining between them. This CDR3 contains 14 residues. The germline gives CDR1 LGHDT, CDR2 YNNKEL (reference sequence). Here the CDR3 DNA reads TGTGCCAGCAGCCAAACTCTAGGGGGAACTGAAGCTTTCTTT. Residues: CASSQTLGGTEAFF.

This sequence joins TRBV15 and TRBJ1-6; 7 nucleotides match TRBD1. Germline values: CDR1 LNHNV, CDR2 YYDKDF (reference sequence). The junction had 5 bases not matched to a gene; V was cut back by 3 bases and J by 9 bases. CDR3 size: 14 residues. CDR3: CATSRTQGISPLHF. CDR3 nucleotides: TGTGCCACCAGCAGGACACAGGGGATTTCACCCCTCCACTTT.

The chain combines TRBV19 with TRBJ1-2; maybe TRBD1 (5 bases). Trimming shortened V by 6 bases and J by 2 bases, and 13 bases separated the two germline ends. The germline CDR1 and CDR2 sequences are LNHDA and SQIVND (reference sequence). The CDR3 sequence is 14 residues long. The CDR3 loop is CASRWAGRNYGYTF. In nucleotides, the CDR3 is TGTGCCAGTAGATGGGCAGGGAGGAACTATGGCTACACCTTC.

In DNA form, the CDR3 reads TGTGCCTGGAGCCCGAGGTATGAGCAGTTCTTC. Its translation is CAWSPRYEQFF. This chain connects TRBV30 to TRBJ2-1; D not certain. This CDR3 is 11 amino acids long. CDR1 GTSNPN and CDR2 SVGIG come from the germline V gene (reference sequence). V was clipped by 3 bases and J by 8 bases, with 8 bases between them.

The chain recombines TRBV29-1 with TRBJ1-2; 7 bases map to TRBD1. Germline V CDR1 and CDR2: SQVTM, ANQGSEA. The CDR3 runs 14 residues. V shed 5 bases and J 1 base; nucleotides not matched to a gene: 7. CDR3: CSVLGTALNYGYTF. CDR3 DNA sequence: TGCAGCGTTCTCGGGACAGCACTTAACTATGGCTACACCTTC.

This clone has just one count. The CDR3 here is CASTTGNTGELFF. CDR3 coding DNA: TGTGCCAGCACCACGGGGAACACCGGGGAGCTGTTTTTT. The chain couples TRBV6-5 to TRBJ2-2; D remains ambiguous. V dropped 7 bases and J dropped 1 base, with 7 bases sitting between them. The CDR3 has 13 residues. Germline V CDR1 and CDR2: MNHEY, SVGAGI.

This chain joins TRBV6-5 and TRBJ2-5; no definite D call. Germline values: CDR1 MNHEY, CDR2 SVGAGI. Trimming left V 6 bases short and J 1 base short, with 6 bases between. This CDR3 is 12 amino acids long. CDR3 bases: TGTGCCAGCAGGGCCCCCCAAGAGACCCAGTACTTC. This sequence encodes CASRAPQETQYF.

The chain employs TRBV6-6 and TRBJ2-4; D gene uncertain. This CDR3 is built from 11 residues. V lost 7 bases and J lost 2, with 3 bases in between. Germline V gene lookup returns CDR1 MNHNY and CDR2 SVGAGI (reference sequence). The CDR3, as DNA: TGTGCCAGCACCTCCAAAAACATTCAGTACTTC. Translating gives CASTSKNIQYF.

The genes are TRBV29-1 and TRBJ2-7; 11 positions agree with TRBD1. The CDR3 spans 14 residues. V was pared by 5 bases and J by 4 bases, with 7 bases of the junction left unmatched. Germline V gene data show CDR1 as SQVTM and CDR2 as ANQGSEA. The CDR3 is CSVLYRDRGYEQYF. DNA for the CDR3: TGCAGCGTTCTCTACCGGGACAGGGGGTACGAGCAGTACTTC.

The rearrangement joins TRBV11-2 to TRBJ2-7; 7 bases match TRBD2. CDR3 length equals 15 residues. V shed 3 bases and J 2 bases; nucleotides not matched to a gene: 7. Germline-derived CDR1 and CDR2 are SGHAT and FQNNGV. In nucleotides, the CDR3 is TGTGCCAGCAGCTTTTCTAGCGGAGGGACCTACGAGCAGTACTTC. Translation gives CASSFSSGGTYEQYF. The whole variable domain, remainder taken from reference TRBV11-2 and TRBJ2-7, is EAGVAQSPRYKIIEKRQSVAFWCNPISGHATLYWYQQILGQGPKLLIQFQNNGVVDDSQLPKDRFSAERLKGVDSTLKIQPAKLEDSAVYLCASSFSSGGTYEQYFGPGTRLTVT.

V is TRBV19 and J is TRBJ1-5; 8 bases fit TRBD1. CDR1 is LNHDA and CDR2 is SQIVND in the germline V gene (reference sequence). The V segment lost 5 bases and the J segment 2 bases; nucleotides outside the gene matches: 11. The CDR3 has 17 amino acids. This chain's CDR3 is CASSLGTGGTRNQPQHF. CDR3 nucleotide sequence: TGTGCCAGTAGTCTCGGGACAGGTGGAACCCGCAATCAGCCCCAGCATTTT. The full variable domain, rest sourced from reference TRBV19 and TRBJ1-5, is DGGITQSPKYLFRKEGQNVTLSCEQNLNHDAMYWYRQDPGQGLRLIYYSQIVNDFQKGDIAEGYSVSREKKESFPLTVTSAQKNPTAFYLCASSLGTGGTRNQPQHFGDGTRLSIL.